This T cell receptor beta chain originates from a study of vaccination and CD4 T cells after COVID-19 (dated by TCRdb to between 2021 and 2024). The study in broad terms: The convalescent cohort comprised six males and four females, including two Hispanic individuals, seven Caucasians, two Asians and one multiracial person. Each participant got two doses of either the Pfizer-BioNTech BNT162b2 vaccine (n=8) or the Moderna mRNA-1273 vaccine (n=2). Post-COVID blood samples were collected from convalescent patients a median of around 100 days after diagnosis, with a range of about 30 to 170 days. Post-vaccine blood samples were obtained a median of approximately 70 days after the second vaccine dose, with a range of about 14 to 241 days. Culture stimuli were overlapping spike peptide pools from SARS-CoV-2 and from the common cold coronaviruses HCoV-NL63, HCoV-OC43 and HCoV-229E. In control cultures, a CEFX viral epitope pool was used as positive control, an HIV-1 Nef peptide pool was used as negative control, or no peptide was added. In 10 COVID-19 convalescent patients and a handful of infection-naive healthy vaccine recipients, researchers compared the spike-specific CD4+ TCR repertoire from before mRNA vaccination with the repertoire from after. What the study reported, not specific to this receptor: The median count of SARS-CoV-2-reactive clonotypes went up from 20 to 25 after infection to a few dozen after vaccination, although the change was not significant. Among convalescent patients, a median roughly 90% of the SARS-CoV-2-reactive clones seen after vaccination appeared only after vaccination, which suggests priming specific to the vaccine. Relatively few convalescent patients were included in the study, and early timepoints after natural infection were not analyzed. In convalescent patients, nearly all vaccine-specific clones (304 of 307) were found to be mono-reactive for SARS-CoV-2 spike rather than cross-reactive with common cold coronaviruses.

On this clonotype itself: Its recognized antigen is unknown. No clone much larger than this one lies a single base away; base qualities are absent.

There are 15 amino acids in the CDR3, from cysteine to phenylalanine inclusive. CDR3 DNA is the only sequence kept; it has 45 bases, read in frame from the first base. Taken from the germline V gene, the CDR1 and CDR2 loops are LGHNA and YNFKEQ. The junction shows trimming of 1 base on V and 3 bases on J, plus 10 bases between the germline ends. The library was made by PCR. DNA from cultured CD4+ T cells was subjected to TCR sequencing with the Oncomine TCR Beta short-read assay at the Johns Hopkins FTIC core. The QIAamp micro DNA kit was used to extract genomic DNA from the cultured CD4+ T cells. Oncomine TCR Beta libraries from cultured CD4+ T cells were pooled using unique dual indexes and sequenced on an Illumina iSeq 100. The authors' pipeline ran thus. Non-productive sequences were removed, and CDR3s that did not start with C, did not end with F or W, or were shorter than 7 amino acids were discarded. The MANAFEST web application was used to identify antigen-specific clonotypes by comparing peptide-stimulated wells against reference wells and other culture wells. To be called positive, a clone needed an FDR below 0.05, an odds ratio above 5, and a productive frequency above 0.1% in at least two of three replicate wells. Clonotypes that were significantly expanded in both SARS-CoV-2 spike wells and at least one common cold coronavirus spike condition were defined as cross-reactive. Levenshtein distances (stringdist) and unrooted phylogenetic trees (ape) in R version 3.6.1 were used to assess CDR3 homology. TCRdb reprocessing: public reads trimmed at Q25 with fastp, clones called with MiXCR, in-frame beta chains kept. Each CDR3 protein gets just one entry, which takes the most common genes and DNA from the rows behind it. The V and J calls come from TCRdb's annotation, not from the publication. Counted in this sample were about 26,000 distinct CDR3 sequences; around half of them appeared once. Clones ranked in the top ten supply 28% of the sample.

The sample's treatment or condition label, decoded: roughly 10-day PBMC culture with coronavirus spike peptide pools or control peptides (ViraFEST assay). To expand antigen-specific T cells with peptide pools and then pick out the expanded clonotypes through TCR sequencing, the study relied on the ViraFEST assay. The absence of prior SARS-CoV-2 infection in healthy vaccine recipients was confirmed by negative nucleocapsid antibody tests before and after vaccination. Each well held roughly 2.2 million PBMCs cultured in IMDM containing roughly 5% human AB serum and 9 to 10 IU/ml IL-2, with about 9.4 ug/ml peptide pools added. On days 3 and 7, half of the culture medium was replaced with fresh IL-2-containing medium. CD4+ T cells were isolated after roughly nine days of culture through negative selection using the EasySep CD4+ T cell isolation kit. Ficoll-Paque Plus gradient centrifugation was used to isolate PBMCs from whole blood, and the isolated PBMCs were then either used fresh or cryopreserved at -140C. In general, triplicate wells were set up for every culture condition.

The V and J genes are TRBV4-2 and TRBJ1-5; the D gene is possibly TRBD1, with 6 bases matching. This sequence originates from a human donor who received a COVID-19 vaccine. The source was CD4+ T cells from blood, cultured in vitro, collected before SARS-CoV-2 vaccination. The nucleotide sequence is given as TGTGCCAGCAGCCAAGGGACAGCGCCCAATCAGCCCCAGCATTTT. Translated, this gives CASSQGTAPNQPQHF.